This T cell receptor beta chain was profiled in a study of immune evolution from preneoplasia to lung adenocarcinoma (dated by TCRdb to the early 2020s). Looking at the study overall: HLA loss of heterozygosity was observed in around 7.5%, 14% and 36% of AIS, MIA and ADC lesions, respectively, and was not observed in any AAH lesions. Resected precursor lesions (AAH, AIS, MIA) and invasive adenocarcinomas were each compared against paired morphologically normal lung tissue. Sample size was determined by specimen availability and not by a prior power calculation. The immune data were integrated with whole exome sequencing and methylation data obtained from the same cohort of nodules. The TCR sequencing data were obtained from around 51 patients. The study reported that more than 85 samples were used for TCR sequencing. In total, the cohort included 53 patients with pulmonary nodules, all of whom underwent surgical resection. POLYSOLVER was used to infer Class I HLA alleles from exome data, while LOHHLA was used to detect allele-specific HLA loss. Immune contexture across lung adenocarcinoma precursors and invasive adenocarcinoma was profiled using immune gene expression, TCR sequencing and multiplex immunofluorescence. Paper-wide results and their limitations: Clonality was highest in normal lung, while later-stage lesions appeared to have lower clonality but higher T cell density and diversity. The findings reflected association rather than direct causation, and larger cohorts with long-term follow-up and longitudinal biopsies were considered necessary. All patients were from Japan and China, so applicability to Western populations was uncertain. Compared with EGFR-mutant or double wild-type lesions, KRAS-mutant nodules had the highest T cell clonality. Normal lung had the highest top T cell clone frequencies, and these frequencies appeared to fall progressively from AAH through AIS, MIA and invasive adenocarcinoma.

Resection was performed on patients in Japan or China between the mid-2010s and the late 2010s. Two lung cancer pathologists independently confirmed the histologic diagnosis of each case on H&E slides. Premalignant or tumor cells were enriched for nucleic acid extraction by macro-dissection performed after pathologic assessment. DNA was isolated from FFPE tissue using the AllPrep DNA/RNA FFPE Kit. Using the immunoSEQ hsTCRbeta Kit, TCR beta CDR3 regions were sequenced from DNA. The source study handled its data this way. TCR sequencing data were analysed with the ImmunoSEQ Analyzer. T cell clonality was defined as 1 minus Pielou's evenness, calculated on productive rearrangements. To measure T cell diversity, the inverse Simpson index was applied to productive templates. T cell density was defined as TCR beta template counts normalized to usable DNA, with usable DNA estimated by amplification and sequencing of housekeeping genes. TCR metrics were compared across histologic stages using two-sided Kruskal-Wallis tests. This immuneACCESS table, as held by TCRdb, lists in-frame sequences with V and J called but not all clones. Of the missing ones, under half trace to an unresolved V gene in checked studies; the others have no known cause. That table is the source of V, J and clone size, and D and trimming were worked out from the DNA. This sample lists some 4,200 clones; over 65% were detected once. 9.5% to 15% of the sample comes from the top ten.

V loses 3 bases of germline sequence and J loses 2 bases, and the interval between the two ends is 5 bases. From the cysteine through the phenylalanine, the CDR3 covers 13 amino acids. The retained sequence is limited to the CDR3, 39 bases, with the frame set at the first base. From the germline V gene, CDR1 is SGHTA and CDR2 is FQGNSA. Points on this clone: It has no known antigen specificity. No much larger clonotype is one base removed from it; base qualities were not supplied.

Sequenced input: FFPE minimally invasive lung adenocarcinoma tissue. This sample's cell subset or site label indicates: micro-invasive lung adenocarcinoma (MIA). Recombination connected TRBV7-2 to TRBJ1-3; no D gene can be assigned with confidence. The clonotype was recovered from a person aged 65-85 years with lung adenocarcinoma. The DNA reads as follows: TGTGCCAGCAGCTTCGTGCCTGGAAACACCATATATTTT. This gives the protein CASSFVPGNTIYF.